Here is one T cell receptor beta chain with its context. Its antigen is not known. CDR1 and CDR2 (germline): LGHNA, YSLEER. Trimming left V 0 bases short and J 7 bases short, with 9 bases between. This CDR3 region has 13 residues. This entry comes from a study of cytomegalovirus exposure and HLA in healthy donors. Study-level results: Upon later analysis, HLA-associated TCR beta chains proved more clonally expanded than other, equally common chains. Analysis performed later found roughly 17,000 TCR beta sequences associated with HLA alleles at 0.05 false discovery rate.

The primer mix had 60 Vbeta and 13 Jbeta primers. Profiling relied on immunoSEQ multiplex PCR, and the TCRdb table lists in-frame clones only, not all of them. The data show under 250,000 clones, 79% seen once. The rearrangement uses TRBV4-3 and TRBJ2-5; possibly TRBD2 for D (7 bases). Source material: PBMCs. The TCR sequence derives from a young woman in good health and CMV-seropositive. The CDR3 DNA reads TGCGCCAGCAGCCAAGAGGGGGGGGCGACCCAGTACTTC. The encoded protein is CASSQEGGATQYF.